This T cell receptor beta chain stems from a study of blood T cell repertoires in COVID-19. Study-level background: The United States, Italy and Spain were the sources of the acute and convalescent COVID-19 samples. T cells, B-cell-depleted T cells, or PBMCs provided the cDNA or gDNA that served as material.

The CDR3 is 16 amino acids. The V and J ends lost 0 bases and 4 bases, in that order; junction bases with no gene match: 5. The V gene's germline CDR1 is SGHDT and CDR2 YYEEEE. Original handling: Amplification of reference gene primers provided the estimated nucleated cell counts. The method was immunoSEQ multiplex PCR; TCRdb's version includes in-frame clones alone and lacks a portion of them. The V and J calls and clone size were taken over from that table, and D and trimming were inferred from the DNA. The sample lists 150,000 to 200,000 clones, about 86% occurring once. The sample consisted of peripheral blood. The TCR originated in a man aged 55 to 70 with acute or convalescent COVID-19. This chain uses TRBV5-6 with TRBJ1-2; 11 nucleotides match TRBD1. The CDR3 nucleotides are TGTGCCAGCAGCTTGGCTAGGACAGGGGGCATCTATGGCTACACCTTC. This sequence encodes CASSLARTGGIYGYTF.